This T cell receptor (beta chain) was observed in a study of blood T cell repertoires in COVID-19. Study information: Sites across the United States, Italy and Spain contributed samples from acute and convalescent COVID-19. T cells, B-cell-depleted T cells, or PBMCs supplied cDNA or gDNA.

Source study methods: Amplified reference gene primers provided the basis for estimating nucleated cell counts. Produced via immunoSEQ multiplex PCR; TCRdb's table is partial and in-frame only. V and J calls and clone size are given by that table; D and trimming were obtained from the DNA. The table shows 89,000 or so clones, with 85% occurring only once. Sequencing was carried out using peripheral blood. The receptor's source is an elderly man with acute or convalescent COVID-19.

In DNA form, the CDR3 reads TGCGCCAGCAGCTGGGAGGATTACACTAATGAAAAACTGTTTTTT. Protein sequence: CASSWEDYTNEKLFF. The chain uses TRBV5-1 and TRBJ1-4; D ambiguous. The V end lost 3 bases, the J end lost 2 bases, and 11 bases lay between the germline ends. Germline CDR1 and CDR2: SGHRS and YFSETQ. The length of the CDR3 is 15 residues.